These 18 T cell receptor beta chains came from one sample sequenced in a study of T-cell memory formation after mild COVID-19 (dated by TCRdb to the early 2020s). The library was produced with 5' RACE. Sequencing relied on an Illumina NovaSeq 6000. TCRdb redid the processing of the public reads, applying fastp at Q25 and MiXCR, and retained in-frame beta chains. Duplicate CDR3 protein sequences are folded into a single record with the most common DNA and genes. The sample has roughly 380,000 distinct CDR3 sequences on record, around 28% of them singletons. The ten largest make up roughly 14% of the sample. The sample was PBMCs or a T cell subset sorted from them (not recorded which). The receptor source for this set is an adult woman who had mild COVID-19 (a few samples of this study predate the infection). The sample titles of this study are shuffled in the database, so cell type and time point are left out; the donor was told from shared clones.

In DNA, the CDR3 is TGTGCCAGCAGCTATAGGGAGGCTGGAAACACCATATATTTT. This translates into CASSYREAGNTIYF. The chain employs TRBV5-8 and TRBJ1-3, with no clear D. Trimming took 3 bases from V and 2 from J, leaving 9 bases between them. The length of the CDR3 is 14 residues. CDR1 SGHTS and CDR2 YDEGEE come from the germline V gene.

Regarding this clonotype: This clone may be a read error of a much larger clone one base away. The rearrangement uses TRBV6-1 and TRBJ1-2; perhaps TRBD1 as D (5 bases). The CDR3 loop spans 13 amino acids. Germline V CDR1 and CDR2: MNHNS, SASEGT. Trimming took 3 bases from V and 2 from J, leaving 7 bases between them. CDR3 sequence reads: CASSESGNYGYTF. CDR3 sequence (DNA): TGTGCCAGCAGTGAGTCAGGGAACTATGGCTACACCTTC.

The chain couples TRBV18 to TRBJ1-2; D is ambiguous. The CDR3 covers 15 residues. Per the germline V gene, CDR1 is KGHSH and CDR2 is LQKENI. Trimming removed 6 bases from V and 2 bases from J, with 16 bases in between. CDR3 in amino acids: CASSEMWVVNYGYTF. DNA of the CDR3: TGTGCCAGCTCGGAAATGTGGGTGGTGAACTATGGCTACACCTTC.

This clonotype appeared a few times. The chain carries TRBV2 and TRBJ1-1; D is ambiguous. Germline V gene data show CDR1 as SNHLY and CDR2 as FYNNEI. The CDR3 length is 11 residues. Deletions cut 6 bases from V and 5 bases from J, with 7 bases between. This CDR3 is CASSRLTEAFF. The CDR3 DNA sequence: TGTGCCAGCAGCCGATTGACTGAAGCTTTCTTT.

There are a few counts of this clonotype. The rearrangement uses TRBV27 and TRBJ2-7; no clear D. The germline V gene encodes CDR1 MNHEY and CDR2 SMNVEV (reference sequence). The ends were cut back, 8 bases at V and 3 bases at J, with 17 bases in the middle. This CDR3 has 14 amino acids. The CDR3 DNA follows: TGTGCCAGCCACGCGCGTGAGGAACGCTACGAGCAGTACTTC. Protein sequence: CASHAREERYEQYF.

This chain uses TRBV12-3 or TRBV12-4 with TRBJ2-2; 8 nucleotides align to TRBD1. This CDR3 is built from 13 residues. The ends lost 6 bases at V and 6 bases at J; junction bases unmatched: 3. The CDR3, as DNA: TGTGCCAGCAGCCGGACAGGGTCCGGGGAGCTGTTTTTT. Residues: CASSRTGSGELFF.

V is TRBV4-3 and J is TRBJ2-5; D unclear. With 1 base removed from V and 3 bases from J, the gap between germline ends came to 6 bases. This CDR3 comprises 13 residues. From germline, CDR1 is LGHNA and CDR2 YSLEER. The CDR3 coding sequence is TGCGCCAGCAGCCAAGCGTCTGAAGAGACCCAGTACTTC. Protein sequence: CASSQASEETQYF.

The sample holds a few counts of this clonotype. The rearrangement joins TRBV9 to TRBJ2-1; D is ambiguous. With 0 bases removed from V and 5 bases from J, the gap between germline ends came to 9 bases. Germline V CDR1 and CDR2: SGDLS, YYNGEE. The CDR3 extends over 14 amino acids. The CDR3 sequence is CASSVGRADNEQFF. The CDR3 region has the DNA TGTGCCAGCAGCGTAGGCCGGGCGGACAATGAGCAGTTCTTC.

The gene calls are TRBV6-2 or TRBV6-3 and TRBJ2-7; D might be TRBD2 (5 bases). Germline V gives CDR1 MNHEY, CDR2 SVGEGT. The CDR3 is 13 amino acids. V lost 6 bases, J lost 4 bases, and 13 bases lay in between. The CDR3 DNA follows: TGTGCCAGCAGACTATCCGGGGATTACGAGCAGTACTTC. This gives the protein CASRLSGDYEQYF.

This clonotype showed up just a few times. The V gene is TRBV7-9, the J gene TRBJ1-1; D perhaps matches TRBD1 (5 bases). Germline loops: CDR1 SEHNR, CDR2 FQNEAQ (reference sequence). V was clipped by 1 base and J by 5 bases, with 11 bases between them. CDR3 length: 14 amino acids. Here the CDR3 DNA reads TGTGCCAGCAGCTTAGTCGGGGGTCCGACTGAAGCTTTCTTT. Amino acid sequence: CASSLVGGPTEAFF.

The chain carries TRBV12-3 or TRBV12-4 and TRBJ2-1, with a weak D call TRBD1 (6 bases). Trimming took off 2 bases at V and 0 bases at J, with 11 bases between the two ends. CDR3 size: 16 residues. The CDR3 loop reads CASSLLGTISYNEQFF. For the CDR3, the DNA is TGTGCCAGCAGTTTATTGGGGACAATCTCCTACAATGAGCAGTTCTTC.

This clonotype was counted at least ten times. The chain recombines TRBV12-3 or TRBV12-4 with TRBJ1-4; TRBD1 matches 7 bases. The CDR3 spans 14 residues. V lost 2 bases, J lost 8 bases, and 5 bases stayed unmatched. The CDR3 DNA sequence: TGTGCCAGCAGTTTAAGGGGGCTCGGAGAAAAACTGTTTTTT. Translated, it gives CASSLRGLGEKLFF.

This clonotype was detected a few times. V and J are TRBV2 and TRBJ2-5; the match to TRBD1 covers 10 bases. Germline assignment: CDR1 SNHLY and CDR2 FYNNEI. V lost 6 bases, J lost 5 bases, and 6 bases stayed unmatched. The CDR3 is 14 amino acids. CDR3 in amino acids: CASRNGQGVETQYF. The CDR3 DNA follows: TGTGCCAGCAGGAACGGACAGGGGGTTGAGACCCAGTACTTC.

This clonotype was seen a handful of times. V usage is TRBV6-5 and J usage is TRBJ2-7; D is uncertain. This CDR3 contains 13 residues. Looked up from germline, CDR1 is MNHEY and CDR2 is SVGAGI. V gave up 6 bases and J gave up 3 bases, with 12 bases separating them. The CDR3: CASSHKILYEQYF. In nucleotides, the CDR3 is TGTGCCAGCAGCCATAAGATCCTCTACGAGCAGTACTTC.

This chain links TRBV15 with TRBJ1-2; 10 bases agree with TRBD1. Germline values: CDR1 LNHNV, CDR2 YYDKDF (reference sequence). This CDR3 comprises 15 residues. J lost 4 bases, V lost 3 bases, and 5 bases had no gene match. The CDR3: CATSRRTGGIYGYTF. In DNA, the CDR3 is TGTGCCACCAGCAGGCGGACAGGGGGTATCTATGGCTACACCTTC.

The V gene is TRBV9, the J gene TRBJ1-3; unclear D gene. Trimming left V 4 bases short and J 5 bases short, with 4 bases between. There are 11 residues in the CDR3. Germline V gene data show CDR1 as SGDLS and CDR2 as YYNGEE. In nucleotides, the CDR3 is TGTGCCAGCAGCCGTCGAAACACCATATATTTT. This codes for CASSRRNTIYF.

The CDR3 loop reads CAGVASPPYNEQFF. In nucleotides, the CDR3 is TGTGCCGGCGTAGCCTCCCCCCCTTACAATGAGCAGTTCTTC. The chain has TRBV6-1 and TRBJ2-1; D gene ambiguous. Looked up from germline, CDR1 is MNHNS and CDR2 is SASEGT. This CDR3 contains 14 residues. V was cut by 11 bases and J by 4 bases, with 18 bases left in between.

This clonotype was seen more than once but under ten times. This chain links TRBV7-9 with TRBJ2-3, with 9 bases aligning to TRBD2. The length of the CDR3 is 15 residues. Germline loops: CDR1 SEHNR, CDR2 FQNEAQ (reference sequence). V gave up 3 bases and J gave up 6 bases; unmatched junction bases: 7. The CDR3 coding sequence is TGTGCCAGCAGCTTCCTTAGCGGGAGCGCTGATACGCAGTATTTT. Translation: CASSFLSGSADTQYF.